The 16 T cell receptor beta chains presented below share a single source sample, sequenced in a study of blood T cell repertoires in COVID-19. Measured with immunoSEQ multiplex PCR; TCRdb has only the in-frame clones, and not every one. The repertoire holds roughly 280,000 clones, with about nine tenths as singletons. Specimen: PBMCs or T cells enriched from blood (not recorded which). Receptor source: a woman aged 45-65 years who had recovered from COVID-19.

This clone was detected a few times. The chain couples TRBV25-1 to TRBJ1-5, with TRBD1 as a possible D gene (6 bases). This CDR3 is built from 17 residues. The germline V and J ends were trimmed by 8 bases and 0 bases, with 20 bases remaining between them. Germline lookup yields CDR1 MGHDK and CDR2 SYGVNS. CDR3 loop: CASGNSGGPYSNQPQHF. The DNA for the CDR3 is TGTGCCAGCGGTAACTCCGGGGGGCCTTATAGCAATCAGCCCCAGCATTTT.

The rearrangement joins TRBV10-3 to TRBJ1-2; D may be TRBD1 (6 bases). V lost 4 bases to trimming and J lost 2 bases, with 17 bases between them. There are 16 residues in the CDR3. Germline V CDR1 and CDR2: ENHRY, SYGVKD. The CDR3 DNA reads TGTGCCATCAGTGGGGTCGGGGTTGGGGGCAACTATGGCTACACCTTC. Translated, it gives CAISGVGVGGNYGYTF.

This chain joins TRBV10-1 and TRBJ1-1, with D possibly being TRBD1 (5 bases). Trimming took 10 bases from V and 0 from J, leaving 18 bases between them. In germline, CDR1 is WNHNN, CDR2 SYGVQD (reference sequence). The length of the CDR3 is 15 residues. DNA of the CDR3: TGCGCCACCCTTACAGACAGACAGATGAACACTGAAGCTTTCTTT. Protein product: CATLTDRQMNTEAFF.

This sequence joins TRBV30 and TRBJ1-6; TRBD1 agrees at 8 bases. Germline-derived CDR1 and CDR2 are GTSNPN and SVGIG (reference sequence). With 2 bases clipped from V and 4 bases from J, the junction kept 4 bases outside the gene matches. The CDR3 consists of 15 residues. The CDR3 coding sequence is TGTGCCTGGAGTCTCCAGGGGGCTTATAATTCACCCCTCCACTTT. The encoded protein is CAWSLQGAYNSPLHF. The entire variable domain, with the rest obtained from reference TRBV30 and TRBJ1-6, is as follows: SQTIHQWPATLVQPVGSPLSLECTVEGTSNPNLYWYRQAAGRGLQLLFYSVGIGQISSEVPQNLSASRPQDRQFILSSKKLLLSDSGFYLCAWSLQGAYNSPLHFGNGTRLTVT.

This chain connects TRBV7-6 to TRBJ1-1; D gene unclear. In germline, CDR1 is SGHVS, CDR2 FNYEAQ. This CDR3 has 14 residues. Trimming removed 1 base at V and 6 bases at J, with 12 bases between. CDR3 sequence: CASSLGSGYPEAFF. The CDR3 nucleotides are TGTGCCAGCAGCTTAGGAAGCGGATATCCTGAAGCTTTCTTT.

The V gene is TRBV13, the J gene TRBJ2-3; D might be TRBD1 (5 bases). V lost 5 bases and J lost 0, with 12 bases in between. The CDR3 spans 15 residues. Germline-derived CDR1 and CDR2 are PRHDT and FYEKMQ (reference sequence). The CDR3 bases are TGTGCCAGCAGCGGAAGGGGCGAAAGCACAGATACGCAGTATTTT. It specifies CASSGRGESTDTQYF.

The chain is built from TRBV7-9 and TRBJ1-2, with TRBD1 identical over 7 bases. V lost 5 bases and J lost 4; bases outside the gene matches: 7. The CDR3 has 14 amino acids. Germline CDR1 and CDR2: SEHNR and FQNEAQ (reference sequence). Here the CDR3 DNA reads TGTGCCAGCAGCAGAGGGACAGACTTCTATGGCTACACCTTC. It is translated as CASSRGTDFYGYTF.

This clone was detected only once. This chain connects TRBV18 to TRBJ1-5; 10 bases agree with TRBD1. The CDR3 runs 15 residues. The V and J ends lost 5 bases and 9 bases, in that order; junction bases with no gene match: 10. The germline V gene encodes CDR1 KGHSH and CDR2 LQKENI. CDR3 bases: TGTGCCAGCTCAACTGGACAGGGGGATCTGGGGCCCCAGCATTTT. Residues: CASSTGQGDLGPQHF.

This clone was detected only a few times. The V call is TRBV28, the J call TRBJ1-6; TRBD1 agrees at 9 bases. V shed 5 bases, J shed 2 bases, and the junction held 10 bases outside the gene matches. This CDR3 has 18 amino acids. The germline V gene encodes CDR1 MDHEN and CDR2 SYDVKM. The CDR3 region has the DNA TGTGCCAGCAGTCTTGGGGGACAGGGTCGGACCTATAATTCACCCCTCCACTTT. Protein: CASSLGGQGRTYNSPLHF.

V is TRBV15 and J is TRBJ1-1; weak D call: TRBD1 (5 bases). Trimming shortened V by 0 bases and J by 3 bases, and 8 bases separated the two germline ends. The CDR3 length is 14 residues. CDR1 LNHNV and CDR2 YYDKDF come from the germline V gene (reference sequence). Here the CDR3 reads CATSRDKGDTEAFF. As DNA, the CDR3 is TGTGCCACCAGCAGAGATAAAGGGGACACTGAAGCTTTCTTT. Supplemented by reference TRBV15 and TRBJ1-1, the full variable domain reads DAMVIQNPRYQVTQFGKPVTLSCSQTLNHNVMYWYQQKSSQAPKLLFHYYDKDFNNEADTPDNFQSRRPNTSFCFLDIRSPGLGDTAMYLCATSRDKGDTEAFFGQGTRLTVV.

V usage is TRBV5-1 and J usage is TRBJ2-3, with 8 bases lining up with TRBD2. Germline V gives CDR1 SGHRS, CDR2 YFSETQ. With 0 bases clipped from V and 5 bases from J, the junction kept 8 bases outside the gene matches. The CDR3 is made up of 16 amino acids. The CDR3 protein is CASSLAGAGVGDTQYF. In DNA form, the CDR3 reads TGCGCCAGCAGCTTGGCCGGAGCGGGAGTTGGAGATACGCAGTATTTT.

The gene calls are TRBV5-1 and TRBJ2-2; tentatively, D is TRBD1 (6 bases). V was shortened by 0 bases and J by 7 bases, with 10 bases between the two germline ends. Germline CDR1 reads SGHRS; CDR2 reads YFSETQ. The CDR3 has 14 amino acids. The CDR3 bases are TGCGCCAGCAGCTTGGTTGGGGGCAGCGGGGAGCTGTTTTTT. As protein: CASSLVGGSGELFF.

This chain links TRBV28 with TRBJ2-6; D might be TRBD1 (5 bases). Per germline, CDR1 MDHEN and CDR2 SYDVKM. Trimming pared 3 bases from V and 0 bases from J, leaving 6 bases between. The CDR3 extends over 15 amino acids. The CDR3 reads CASSFQGSGANVLTF. CDR3 sequence (DNA): TGTGCCAGCAGTTTCCAGGGCTCTGGGGCCAACGTCCTGACTTTC.

The V call is TRBV6-2 or TRBV6-3, the J call TRBJ2-3, with 7 bases identical to TRBD2. V was clipped by 5 bases and J by 3 bases; unmatched bases: 8. Germline V gives CDR1 MNHEY, CDR2 SVGEGT. This CDR3 region has 15 residues. The CDR3 loop is CASSRGGRGTDTQYF. CDR3 in DNA: TGTGCCAGCAGTAGGGGCGGGAGAGGGACAGATACGCAGTATTTT.

This clone was detected only a few times. The chain is built from TRBV9 and TRBJ2-5; TRBD1 matches 9 bases. CDR3 length equals 16 residues. Looked up from germline, CDR1 is SGDLS and CDR2 is YYNGEE. With 0 bases clipped from V and 5 bases from J, the junction kept 8 bases outside the gene matches. The CDR3 loop reads CASSVAHGQGWETQYF. CDR3 in DNA: TGTGCCAGCAGCGTAGCTCACGGACAGGGGTGGGAGACCCAGTACTTC.

In DNA form, the CDR3 reads TGCAGTGCTAGTCGCCGGGACTCGAGCTACGAGCAGTACTTC. It encodes CSASRRDSSYEQYF. V and J are TRBV20-1 and TRBJ2-7, with a weak D call TRBD2 (6 bases). This CDR3 has 14 residues. V lost 3 bases to trimming and J lost 3 bases, with 15 bases between them. Germline V CDR1 and CDR2: DFQATT, SNEGSKA (reference sequence).